This record looks at one TCR beta chain sequence and its context. Its matching antigen is unknown. The data derive from a study of blood T cells in healthy people across ages. Findings and caveats of the study: Not knowing donor CMV status may have confounded expanded clonotype changes.

A second PCR, run for about 6 to 12 cycles, used a sample-barcoded 5' primer plus a J-beta primer mix. Each cDNA molecule was tagged by a template-switch adaptor with 12 random nucleotides. Using its own MiXCR run on the 5' RACE reads, TCRdb lists one record per CDR3 protein. The sample lists about 1.7 million distinct CDR3 sequences, 28% occurring once. Sequenced sample: blood. This TCR was recovered from a woman in her thirties in good health.

CDR3 in DNA: TGTGCCTGGAGTGGGCCCATTCCAACCTCTGGGGCCAACGTCCTGACTTTC. Its translation: CAWSGPIPTSGANVLTF. The gene calls are TRBV30 and TRBJ2-6; D is uncertain. V gave up 1 base and J gave up 0 bases, with 13 bases separating them. The CDR3 is made up of 17 amino acids. Germline CDR1 GTSNPN, CDR2 SVGIG (reference sequence). Full variable domain (missing parts from reference TRBV30 and TRBJ2-6): SQTIHQWPATLVQPVGSPLSLECTVEGTSNPNLYWYRQAAGRGLQLLFYSVGIGQISSEVPQNLSASRPQDRQFILSSKKLLLSDSGFYLCAWSGPIPTSGANVLTFGAGSRLTVL.